The clone carrying this T cell receptor (beta chain) was seen a handful of times. This sample is drawn from a study of T-cell reconstitution after alpha-beta-depleted transplantation in children. During its preparation, the TCRbeta library received unique molecular identifiers. TCRdb passed the PCR reads through MiXCR, listing each CDR3 protein once. The sample lists hundreds of thousands of distinct CDR3 sequences; about 33% were seen once. This CDR3 has 15 residues. Trimming removed 3 bases from V and 2 bases from J, with 13 bases in between. The germline V gene has CDR1 SEHNR and CDR2 FQNEAQ (reference sequence).

The starting material was PBMCs from the stem cell graft donor, obtained from the stem cell graft. The receptor was isolated from a human donor who donated a stem cell graft to a child with aplastic anemia. The chain uses TRBV7-9 and TRBJ1-1, with D possibly TRBD1 on 5 matching bases. CDR3 DNA: TGTGCCAGCAGCTTTTGGGGCGGAAAAAACACTGAAGCTTTCTTT. It yields the protein CASSFWGGKNTEAFF.